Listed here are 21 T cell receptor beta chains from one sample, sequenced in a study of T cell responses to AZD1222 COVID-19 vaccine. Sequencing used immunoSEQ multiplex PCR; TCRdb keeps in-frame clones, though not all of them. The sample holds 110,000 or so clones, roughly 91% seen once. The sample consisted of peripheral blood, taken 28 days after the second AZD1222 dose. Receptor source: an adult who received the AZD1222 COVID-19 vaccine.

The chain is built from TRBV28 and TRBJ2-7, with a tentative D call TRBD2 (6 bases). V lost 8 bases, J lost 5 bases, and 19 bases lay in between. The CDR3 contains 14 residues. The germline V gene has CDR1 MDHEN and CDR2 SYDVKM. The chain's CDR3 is CASSIPGTLNEQYF. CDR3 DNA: TGTGCCAGCTCTATCCCAGGGACTCTCAACGAGCAGTACTTC.

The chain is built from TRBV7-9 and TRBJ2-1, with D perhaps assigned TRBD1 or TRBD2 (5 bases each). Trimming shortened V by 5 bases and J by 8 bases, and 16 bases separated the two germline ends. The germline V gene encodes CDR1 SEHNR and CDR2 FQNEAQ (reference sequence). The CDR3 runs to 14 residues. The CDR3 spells CASSPDTRGHEQFF. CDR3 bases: TGTGCCAGCAGCCCGGACACCCGGGGTCATGAGCAGTTCTTC.

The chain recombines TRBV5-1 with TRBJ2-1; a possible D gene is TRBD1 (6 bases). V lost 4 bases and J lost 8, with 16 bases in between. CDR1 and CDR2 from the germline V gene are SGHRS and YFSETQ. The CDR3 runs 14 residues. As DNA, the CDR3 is TGCGCCAGCAGCCCGGCTAAGGGGGACGATGAGCAGTTCTTC. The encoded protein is CASSPAKGDDEQFF.

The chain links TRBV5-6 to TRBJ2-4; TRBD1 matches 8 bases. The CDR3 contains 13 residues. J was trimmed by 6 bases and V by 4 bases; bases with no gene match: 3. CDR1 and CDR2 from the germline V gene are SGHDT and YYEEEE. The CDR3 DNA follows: TGTGCCAGCAGCACCGGGACAGGAAACATTCAGTACTTC. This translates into CASSTGTGNIQYF. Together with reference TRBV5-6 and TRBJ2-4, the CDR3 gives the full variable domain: DAGVTQSPTHLIKTRGQQVTLRCSPKSGHDTVSWYQQALGQGPQFIFQYYEEEERQRGNFPDRFSGHQFPNYSSELNVNALLLGDSALYLCASSTGTGNIQYFGAGTRLSVL.

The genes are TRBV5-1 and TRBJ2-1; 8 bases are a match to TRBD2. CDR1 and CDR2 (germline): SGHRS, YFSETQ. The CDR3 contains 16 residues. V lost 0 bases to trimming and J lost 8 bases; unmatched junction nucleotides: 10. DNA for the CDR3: TGCGCCAGCAGCTTGGCGTCCGGGACTAGTTTTCATGAGCAGTTCTTC. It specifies CASSLASGTSFHEQFF. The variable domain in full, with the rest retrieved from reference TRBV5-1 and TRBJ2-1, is KAGVTQTPRYLIKTRGQQVTLSCSPISGHRSVSWYQQTPGQGLQFLFEYFSETQRNKGNFPGRFSGRQFSNSRSEMNVSTLELGDSALYLCASSLASGTSFHEQFFGPGTRLTVL.

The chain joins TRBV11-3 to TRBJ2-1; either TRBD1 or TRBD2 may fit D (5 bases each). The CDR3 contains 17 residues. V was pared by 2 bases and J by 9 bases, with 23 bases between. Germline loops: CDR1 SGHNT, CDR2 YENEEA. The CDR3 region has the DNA TGTGCCAGCAGCTTACCGCCCATGGTTAGAGGGACCGCTGAGCAGTTCTTC. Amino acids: CASSLPPMVRGTAEQFF.

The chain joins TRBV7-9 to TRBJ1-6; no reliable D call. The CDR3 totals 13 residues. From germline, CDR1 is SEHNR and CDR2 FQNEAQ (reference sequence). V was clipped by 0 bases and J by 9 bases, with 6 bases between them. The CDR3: CASSLALGSPLHF. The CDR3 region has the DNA TGTGCCAGCAGCTTAGCCCTCGGTTCACCCCTCCACTTT.

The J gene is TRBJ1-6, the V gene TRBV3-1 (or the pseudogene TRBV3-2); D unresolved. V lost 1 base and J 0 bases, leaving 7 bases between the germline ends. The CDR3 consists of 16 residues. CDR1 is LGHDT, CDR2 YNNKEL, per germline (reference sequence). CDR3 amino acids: CASSQVSDSYNSPLHF. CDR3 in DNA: TGTGCCAGCAGCCAAGTTTCGGACTCCTATAATTCACCCCTCCACTTT.

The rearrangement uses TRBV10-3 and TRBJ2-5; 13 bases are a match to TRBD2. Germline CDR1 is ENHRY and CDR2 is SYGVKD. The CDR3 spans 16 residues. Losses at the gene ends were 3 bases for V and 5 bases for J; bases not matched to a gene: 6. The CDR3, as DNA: TGTGCCATCAGTGAAAGGACTAGCGGGGGCCTGGAGACCCAGTACTTC. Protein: CAISERTSGGLETQYF.

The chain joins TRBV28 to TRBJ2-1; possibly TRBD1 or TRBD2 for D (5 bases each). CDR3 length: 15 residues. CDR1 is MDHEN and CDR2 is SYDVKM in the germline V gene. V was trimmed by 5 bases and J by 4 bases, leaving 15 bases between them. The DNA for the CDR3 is TGTGCCAGCAGTGGGAGAGGGGTAACTTACAATGAGCAGTTCTTC. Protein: CASSGRGVTYNEQFF.

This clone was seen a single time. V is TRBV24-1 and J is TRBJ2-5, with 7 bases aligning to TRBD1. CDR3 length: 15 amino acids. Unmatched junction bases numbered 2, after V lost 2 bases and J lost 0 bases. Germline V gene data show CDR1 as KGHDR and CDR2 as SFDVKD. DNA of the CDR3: TGTGCCACCAGTGATTCCGGGACAGACCAAGAGACCCAGTACTTC. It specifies CATSDSGTDQETQYF.

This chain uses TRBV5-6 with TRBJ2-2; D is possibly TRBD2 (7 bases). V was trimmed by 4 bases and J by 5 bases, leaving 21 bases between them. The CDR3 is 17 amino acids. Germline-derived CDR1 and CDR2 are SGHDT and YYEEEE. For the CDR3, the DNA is TGTGCCAGCAGCCGGGGGGCAGGGGCACTTAAGACCGGGGAGCTGTTTTTT. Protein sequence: CASSRGAGALKTGELFF.

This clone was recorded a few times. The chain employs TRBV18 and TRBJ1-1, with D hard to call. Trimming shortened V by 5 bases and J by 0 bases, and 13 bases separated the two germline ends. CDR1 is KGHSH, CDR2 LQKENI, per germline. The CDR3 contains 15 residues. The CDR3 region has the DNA TGTGCCAGCTCAGCTGACGGTACAATGAACACTGAAGCTTTCTTT. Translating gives CASSADGTMNTEAFF.

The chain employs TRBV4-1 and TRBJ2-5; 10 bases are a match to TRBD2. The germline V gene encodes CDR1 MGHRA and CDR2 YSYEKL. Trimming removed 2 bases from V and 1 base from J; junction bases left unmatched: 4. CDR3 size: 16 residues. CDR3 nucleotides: TGCGCCAGCAGCCAATCCACTAGCGGGACCCAAGAGACCCAGTACTTC. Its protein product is CASSQSTSGTQETQYF.

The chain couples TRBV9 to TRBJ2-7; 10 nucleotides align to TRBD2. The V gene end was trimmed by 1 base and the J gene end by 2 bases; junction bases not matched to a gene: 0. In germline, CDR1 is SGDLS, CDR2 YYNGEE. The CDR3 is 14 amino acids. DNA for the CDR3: TGTGCCAGCAGCGTAACTAGCGGGACCTACGAGCAGTACTTC. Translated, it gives CASSVTSGTYEQYF. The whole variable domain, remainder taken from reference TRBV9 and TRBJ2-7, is DSGVTQTPKHLITATGQRVTLRCSPRSGDLSVYWYQQSLDQGLQFLIQYYNGEERAKGNILERFSAQQFPDLHSELNLSSLELGDSALYFCASSVTSGTYEQYFGPGTRLTVT.

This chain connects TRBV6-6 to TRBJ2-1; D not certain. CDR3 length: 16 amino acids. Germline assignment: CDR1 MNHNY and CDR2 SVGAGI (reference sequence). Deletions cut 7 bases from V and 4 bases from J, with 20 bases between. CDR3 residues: CASILGPGRPYNEQFF. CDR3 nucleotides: TGTGCCAGCATCTTAGGCCCCGGACGTCCTTACAATGAGCAGTTCTTC.

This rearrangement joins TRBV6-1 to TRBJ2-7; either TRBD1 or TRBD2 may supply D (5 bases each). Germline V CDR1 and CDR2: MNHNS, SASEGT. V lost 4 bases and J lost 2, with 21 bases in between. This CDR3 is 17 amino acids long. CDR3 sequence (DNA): TGTGCCAGCAGTGGAAAAAGGGGAAACAGCGGAACCTACGAGCAGTACTTC. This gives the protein CASSGKRGNSGTYEQYF.

The CDR3 sequence: CASSPFRDRLYEQYF. In DNA, the CDR3 is TGTGCCAGCAGCCCTTTCAGGGACAGGCTCTACGAGCAGTACTTC. V is TRBV9 and J is TRBJ2-7; 8 positions match TRBD1. Germline assignment: CDR1 SGDLS and CDR2 YYNGEE. V shed 4 bases, J shed 3 bases, and the junction held 9 bases outside the gene matches. The CDR3 runs to 15 residues.

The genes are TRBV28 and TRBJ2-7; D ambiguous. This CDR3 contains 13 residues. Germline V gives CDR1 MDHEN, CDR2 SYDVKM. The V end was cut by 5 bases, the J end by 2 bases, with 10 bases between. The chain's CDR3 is CASSKLATYEQYF. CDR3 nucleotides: TGTGCCAGCAGTAAGCTCGCCACCTACGAGCAGTACTTC.

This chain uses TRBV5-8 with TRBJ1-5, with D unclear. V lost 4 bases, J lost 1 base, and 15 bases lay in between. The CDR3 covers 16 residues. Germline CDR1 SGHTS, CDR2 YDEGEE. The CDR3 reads CASSRTVLRSNQPQHF. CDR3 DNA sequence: TGTGCCAGCAGCCGAACAGTTCTACGGAGCAATCAGCCCCAGCATTTT.

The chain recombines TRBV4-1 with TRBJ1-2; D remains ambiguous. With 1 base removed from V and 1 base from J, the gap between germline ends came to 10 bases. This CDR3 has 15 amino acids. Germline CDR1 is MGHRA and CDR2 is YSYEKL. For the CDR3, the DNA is TGCGCCAGCAGCCAAGCCAATGGGAATAACTATGGCTACACCTTC. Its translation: CASSQANGNNYGYTF.